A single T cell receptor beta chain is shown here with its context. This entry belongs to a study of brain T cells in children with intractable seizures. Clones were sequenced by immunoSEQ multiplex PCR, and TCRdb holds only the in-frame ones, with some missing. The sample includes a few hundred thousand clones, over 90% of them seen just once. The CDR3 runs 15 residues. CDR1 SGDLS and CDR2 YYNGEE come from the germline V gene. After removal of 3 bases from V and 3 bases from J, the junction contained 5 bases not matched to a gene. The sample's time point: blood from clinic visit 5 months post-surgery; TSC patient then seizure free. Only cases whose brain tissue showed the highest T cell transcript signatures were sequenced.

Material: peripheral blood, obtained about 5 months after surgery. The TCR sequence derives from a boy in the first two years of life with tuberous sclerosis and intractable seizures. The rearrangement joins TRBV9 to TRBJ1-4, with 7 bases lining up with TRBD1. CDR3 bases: TGTGCCAGCAGCGCACAGGGGTGGCCTAATGAAAAACTGTTTTTT. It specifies CASSAQGWPNEKLFF.